Described below is a single TCR beta chain sequence and its context. The data belong to a study of blood T cell repertoires in COVID-19. Only in-frame clones appear in the TCRdb table, and some are missing; sequencing was by immunoSEQ multiplex PCR. The sample includes around 450,000 clones, about 89% seen only once; the top ten take about 4.5%. Germline-derived CDR1 and CDR2 are SGDLS and YYNGEE. Trimming left V 0 bases short and J 1 base short, with 8 bases between. The CDR3 loop spans 14 amino acids. The J gene is TRBJ2-7, the V gene TRBV9; D is perhaps TRBD2 (6 bases). This TCR derives from a woman aged 25 to 39 with acute or convalescent COVID-19. The sample comprised peripheral blood. The CDR3 loop is CASSVGDLSYEQYF. CDR3 nucleotides: TGTGCCAGCAGCGTAGGGGACTTGTCCTACGAGCAGTACTTC.